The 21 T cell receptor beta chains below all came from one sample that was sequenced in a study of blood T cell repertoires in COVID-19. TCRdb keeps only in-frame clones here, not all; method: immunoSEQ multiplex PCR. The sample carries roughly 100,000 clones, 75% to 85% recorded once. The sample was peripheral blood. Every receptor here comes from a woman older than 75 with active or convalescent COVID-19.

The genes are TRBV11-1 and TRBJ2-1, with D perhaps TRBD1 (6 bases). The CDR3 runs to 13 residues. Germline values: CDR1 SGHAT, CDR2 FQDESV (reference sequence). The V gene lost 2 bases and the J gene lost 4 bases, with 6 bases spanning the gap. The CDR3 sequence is CASSLRGYNEQFF. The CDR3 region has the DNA TGTGCCAGCAGCTTAAGGGGGTACAATGAGCAGTTCTTC.

The CDR3 sequence is CASSFPQGDVSLYSNQPQHF. CDR3 DNA: TGTGCCAGCAGCTTTCCCCAGGGGGACGTCTCCCTGTATAGCAATCAGCCCCAGCATTTT. The chain couples TRBV11-3 to TRBJ1-5; 7 bases are a match to TRBD1. CDR3 length: 20 amino acids. Germline assignment: CDR1 SGHNT and CDR2 YENEEA. V lost 3 bases to trimming and J lost 0 bases; unmatched junction nucleotides: 17.

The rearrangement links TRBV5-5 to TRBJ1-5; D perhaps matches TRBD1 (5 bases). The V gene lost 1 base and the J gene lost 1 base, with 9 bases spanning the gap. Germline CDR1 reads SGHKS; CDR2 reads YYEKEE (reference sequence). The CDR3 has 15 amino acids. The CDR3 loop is CASSLWGRSNQPQHF. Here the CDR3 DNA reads TGTGCCAGCAGCTTGTGGGGGAGGAGCAATCAGCCCCAGCATTTT.

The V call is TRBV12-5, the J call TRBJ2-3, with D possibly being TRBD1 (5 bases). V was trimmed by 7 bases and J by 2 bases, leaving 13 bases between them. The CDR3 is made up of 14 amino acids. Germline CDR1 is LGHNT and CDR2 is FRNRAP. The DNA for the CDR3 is TGTGCTAGTGCCAGTAGGGGTAACACAGATACGCAGTATTTT. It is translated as CASASRGNTDTQYF.

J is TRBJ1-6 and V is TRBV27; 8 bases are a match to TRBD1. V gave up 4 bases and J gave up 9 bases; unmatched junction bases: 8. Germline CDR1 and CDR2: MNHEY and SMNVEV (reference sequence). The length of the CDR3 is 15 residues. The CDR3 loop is CASSSLTGGGSPLHF. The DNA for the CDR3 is TGTGCCAGCAGTTCATTAACAGGGGGGGGTTCACCCCTCCACTTT.

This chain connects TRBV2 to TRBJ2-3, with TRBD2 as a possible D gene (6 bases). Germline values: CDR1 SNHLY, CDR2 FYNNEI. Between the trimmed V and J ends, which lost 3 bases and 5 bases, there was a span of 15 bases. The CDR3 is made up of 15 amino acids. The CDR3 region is CASSEAILAIDTQYF. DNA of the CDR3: TGTGCCAGCAGTGAGGCGATTCTAGCGATAGATACGCAGTATTTT. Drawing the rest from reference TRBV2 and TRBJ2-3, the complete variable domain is EPEVTQTPSHQVTQMGQEVILRCVPISNHLYFYWYRQILGQKVEFLVSFYNNEISEKSEIFDDQFSVERPDGSNFTLKIRSTKLEDSAMYFCASSEAILAIDTQYFGPGTRLTVL.

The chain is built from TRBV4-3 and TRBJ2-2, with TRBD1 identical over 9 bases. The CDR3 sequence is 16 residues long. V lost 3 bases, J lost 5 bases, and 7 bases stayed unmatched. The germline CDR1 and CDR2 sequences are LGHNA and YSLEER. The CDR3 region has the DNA TGCGCCAGCAGCCACCTACAGGGGGCAGTGACCGGGGAGCTGTTTTTT. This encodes CASSHLQGAVTGELFF.

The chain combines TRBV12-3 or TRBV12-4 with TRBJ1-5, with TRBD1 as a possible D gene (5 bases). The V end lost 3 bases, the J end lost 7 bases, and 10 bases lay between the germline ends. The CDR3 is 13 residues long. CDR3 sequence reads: CASSFGGGQPQHF. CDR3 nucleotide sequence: TGTGCCAGCAGTTTCGGGGGGGGGCAGCCCCAGCATTTT.

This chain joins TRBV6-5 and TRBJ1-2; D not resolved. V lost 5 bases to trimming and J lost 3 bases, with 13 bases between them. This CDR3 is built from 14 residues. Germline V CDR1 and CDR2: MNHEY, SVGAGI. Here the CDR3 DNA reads TGTGCCAGCAGTCTTCGTCAGGTTGACTATGGCTACACCTTC. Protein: CASSLRQVDYGYTF.

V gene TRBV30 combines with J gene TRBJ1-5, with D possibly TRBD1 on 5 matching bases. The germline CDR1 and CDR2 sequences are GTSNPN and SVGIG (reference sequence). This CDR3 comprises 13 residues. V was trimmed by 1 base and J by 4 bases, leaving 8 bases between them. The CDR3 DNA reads TGTGCCTGGAGTGGTAAGGGGAATCAGCCCCAGCATTTT. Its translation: CAWSGKGNQPQHF.

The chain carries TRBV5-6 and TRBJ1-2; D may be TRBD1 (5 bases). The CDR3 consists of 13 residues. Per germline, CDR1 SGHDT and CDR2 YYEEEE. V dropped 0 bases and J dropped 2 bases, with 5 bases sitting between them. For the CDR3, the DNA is TGTGCCAGCAGCTTGGCAGGGAACTATGGCTACACCTTC. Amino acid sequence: CASSLAGNYGYTF.

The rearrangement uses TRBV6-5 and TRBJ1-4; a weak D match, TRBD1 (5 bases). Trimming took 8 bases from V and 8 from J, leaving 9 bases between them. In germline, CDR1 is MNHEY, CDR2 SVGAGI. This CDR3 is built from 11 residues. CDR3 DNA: TGTGCCAGCTCGGGGGGAGAAAAACTGTTTTTT. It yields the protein CASSGGEKLFF.

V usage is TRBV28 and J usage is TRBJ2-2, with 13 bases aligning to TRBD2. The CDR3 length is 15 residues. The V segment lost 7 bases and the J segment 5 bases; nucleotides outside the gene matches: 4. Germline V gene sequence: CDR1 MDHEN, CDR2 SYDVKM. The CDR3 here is CASNPGLAGTGELFF. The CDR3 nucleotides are TGTGCCAGCAATCCGGGACTAGCGGGAACCGGGGAGCTGTTTTTT.

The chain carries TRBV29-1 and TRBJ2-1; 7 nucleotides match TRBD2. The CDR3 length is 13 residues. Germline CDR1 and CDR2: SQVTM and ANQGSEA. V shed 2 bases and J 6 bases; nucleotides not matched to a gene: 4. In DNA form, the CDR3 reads TGCAGCGTTGAAAGCGGGGCCCTCAATGAGCAGTTCTTC. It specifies CSVESGALNEQFF.

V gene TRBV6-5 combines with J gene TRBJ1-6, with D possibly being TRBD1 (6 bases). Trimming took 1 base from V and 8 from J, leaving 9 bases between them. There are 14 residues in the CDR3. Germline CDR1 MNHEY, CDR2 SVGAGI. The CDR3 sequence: CASSYLAGDSPLHF. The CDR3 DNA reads TGTGCCAGCAGTTACTTGGCAGGGGATTCACCCCTCCACTTT.

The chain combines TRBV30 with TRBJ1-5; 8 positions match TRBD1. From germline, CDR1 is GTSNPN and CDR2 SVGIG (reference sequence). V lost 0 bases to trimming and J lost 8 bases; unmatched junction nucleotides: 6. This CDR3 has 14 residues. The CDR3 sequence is CAWSVGQGGEPQHF. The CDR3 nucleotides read TGTGCCTGGAGTGTTGGACAGGGCGGAGAGCCCCAGCATTTT.

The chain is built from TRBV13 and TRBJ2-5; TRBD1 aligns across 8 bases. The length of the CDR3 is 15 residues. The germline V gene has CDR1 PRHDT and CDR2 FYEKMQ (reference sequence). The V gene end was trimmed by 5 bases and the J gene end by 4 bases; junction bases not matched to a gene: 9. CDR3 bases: TGTGCCAGCAGCCGCATGGGACAGGATAGAGAGACCCAGTACTTC. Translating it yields CASSRMGQDRETQYF.

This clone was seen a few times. The CDR3 here is CASSIGREGNEQFF. CDR3 DNA sequence: TGTGCCAGTAGTATAGGGCGGGAGGGCAATGAGCAGTTCTTC. V gene TRBV19 combines with J gene TRBJ2-1; 9 positions agree with TRBD2. This CDR3 comprises 14 residues. The J segment lost 6 bases and the V segment lost 1 base, leaving 1 base of the junction unmatched. The germline V gene encodes CDR1 LNHDA and CDR2 SQIVND (reference sequence).

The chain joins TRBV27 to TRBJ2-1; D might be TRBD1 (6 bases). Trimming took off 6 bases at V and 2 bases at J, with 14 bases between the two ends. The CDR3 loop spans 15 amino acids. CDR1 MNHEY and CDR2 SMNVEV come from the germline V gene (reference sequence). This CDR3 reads CASSVRDIPYNEQFF. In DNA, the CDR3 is TGTGCCAGCAGCGTCCGGGACATTCCCTACAATGAGCAGTTCTTC.

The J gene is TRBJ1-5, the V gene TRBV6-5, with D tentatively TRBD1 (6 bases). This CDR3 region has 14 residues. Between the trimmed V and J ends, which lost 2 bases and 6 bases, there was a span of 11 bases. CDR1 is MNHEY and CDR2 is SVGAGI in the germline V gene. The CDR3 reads CASSYERGTQPQHF. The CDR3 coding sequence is TGTGCCAGCAGTTACGAGAGGGGGACTCAGCCCCAGCATTTT.

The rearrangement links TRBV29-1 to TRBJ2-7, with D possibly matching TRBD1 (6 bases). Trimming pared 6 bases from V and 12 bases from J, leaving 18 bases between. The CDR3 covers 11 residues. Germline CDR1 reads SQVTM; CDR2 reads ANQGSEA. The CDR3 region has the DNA TGCAGCGTAAAAACAGGGTTGGTTTGGTACTTC. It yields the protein CSVKTGLVWYF.